This T cell receptor beta chain was documented in a study of identifying expanded T cells in peripheral blood. V dropped 8 bases and J dropped 8; count of bases not matched to a gene: 22. The germline V gene has CDR1 MGHRA and CDR2 YSYEKL. The CDR3 has 19 residues. A note on this clone: The antigen is undetermined.

No infections or other immune events were documented during collection. Whole-study findings and limits: Differentially abundant clones: around 1.2 between replicates, about 17 at around 14 days, less than 20 at four.

TCRdb keeps only in-frame clones here, not all; method: immunoSEQ multiplex PCR. Among more than 80,000 clones listed, around 88% were seen once. The rearrangement uses TRBV4-1 and TRBJ2-2; 11 nucleotides match TRBD2. What was sequenced was blood. The TCR comes from a person between 18 and 75 years old in good health. The CDR3: CASATGFGLAGGRTGELFF. The CDR3 bases are TGCGCCAGCGCGACAGGGTTTGGGCTAGCGGGAGGCCGGACTGGGGAGCTGTTTTTT.